This T cell receptor (beta chain) was identified during a study of T cells in tuberculosis. Study-wide background: A South African cohort included IGRA-negative adolescents, latently infected IGRA-positive adolescents and adults with active tuberculosis.

Sequencing was performed with immunoSEQ multiplex PCR; in TCRdb, only in-frame clones are kept and a portion is missing. The sample lists about 38,000 clones; 94% were seen once. The time point: new active TB diagnosis, blood taken before or within 7 days of starting treatment. Active tuberculosis patients were new diagnoses, HIV-seronegative, South African, and aged 18 years or older. The CDR3 spans 13 residues. V shed 8 bases, J shed 3 bases, and the junction held 4 bases outside the gene matches. Germline values: CDR1 WSHSY, CDR2 SAAADI. The sample in question was PBMCs, obtained at tuberculosis diagnosis. The origin of this receptor is an adult with tuberculosis. This chain uses TRBV10-2 with TRBJ1-5, with 7 bases that match TRBD1. The CDR3 DNA is TGCGCCAGCTCGGGACAGCTCAATCAGCCCCAGCATTTT. It is translated as CASSGQLNQPQHF.